This T cell receptor beta chain derives from a study of blood T cell repertoires in COVID-19 (TCRdb year 2020). Context from the whole study: Samples covering the acute and convalescent phases of COVID-19 were provided by collaborators in the United States, Italy and Spain. The material from the prospective study consisted of cDNA or gDNA derived from T cells, B-cell-depleted T cells, or PBMCs. The dataset comprised deeply sampled blood TCRbeta repertoires from subjects exposed to, actively infected with, or recovered from COVID-19. The repertoires were made available in a free public database intended to serve as a resource for research on the immune response to SARS-CoV-2. Samples came from the ongoing ImmuneRACE study (first 160 participants) plus 1,254 subjects from 6 global collaborators. Nearly every sample came with metadata listing a de-identified subject ID, COVID-19 status, age in years and sex. HLA class I and class II types, where available, came from metadata supplied by the sample provider rather than from assay-based typing.

Participants in the prospective study were enrolled through a virtual design, were aged 18 to 89 years, and lived in fewer than 30 United States geographic areas. In the prospective study, participants were assigned to cohorts based on the clinical history participants reported in a screening survey and a study questionnaire. Recovered participants in ImmuneRACE Cohort 3 were defined as having two consecutive negative NP/OP PCR tests, clearance from a healthcare professional, or resolution of symptoms. Mobile phlebotomists in the prospective study collected whole blood, serum and a nasopharyngeal or oropharyngeal swab from every participant. Prospective study participants could optionally give additional blood draws and questionnaires over an approximately 2-month period. Prospective study blood samples were shipped either frozen or at room temperature before DNA extraction. Notes on this clone: Its antigen specificity is not known. There are no base qualities to consult, and no much larger clone falls within one base.

The trim is 5 bases for V and 6 bases for J, with a gap of 15 bases between the germline ends. The germline V gene gives CDR1 as MNHEY and CDR2 as SVGAGI. Spanning cysteine to phenylalanine, the CDR3 consists of 14 amino acids. Only the CDR3 part of the read is kept: 42 bases, read in frame from the first base. What the work shows at the level of the full study, not this receptor alone: Clinical and demographic metadata were provided uncurated, with the amount varying by source and participant.

TCRbeta CDR3 regions were amplified from genomic DNA by means of the immunoSEQ Assay, a bias-controlled multiplex PCR. As for how the authors treated the data: Nucleated cell counts per sample were estimated from amplification of reference gene primers within the assay. Sequence reads were collapsed and filtered to measure the absolute abundance of every unique TCRbeta CDR3 rearrangement. For each sample, productive Simpson clonality was calculated as the square root of Simpson's diversity index over productive rearrangements. Entries here come from immuneACCESS through TCRdb and include only in-frame sequences with V and J called. Some clones fail to appear in such tables; in the studies checked, an unresolved V gene covers under half of the shortfall, and the cause of the remainder is unknown. V and J calls and clone size are as listed in that table; D and trimming were resolved from the DNA. This sample lists roughly 140,000 clones; 84% were detected once. The ten largest make up around 7.7% of the sample.

This receptor was obtained from a man aged 50-60 years who had recovered from COVID-19. The sequence is built from TRBV6-5 and TRBJ2-3; TRBD1 is perhaps the D gene, given 5 matching bases. Sequenced material: PBMCs or T cells enriched from blood (not recorded which). CDR3 protein: CASSRTGPFDTQYF. The sequence in DNA is TGTGCCAGCAGTCGAACAGGTCCGTTTGATACGCAGTATTTT.